Sequencing of this T cell receptor (beta chain) was carried out in a study of T cells after yellow fever vaccination. Study at large: When fractions had low cell numbers, they were prepared with SMART-Seq v4 Ultra Low Input. Findings of the study overall: Once the booster was given, most primary-vaccination clones reappeared, at just under 98% for CD4 and approximately 88% for CD8. Contamination by abundant bulk-population clonotypes could be present in FACS-sorted repertoires.

The table lists this clonotype with a few counts. As yet, its antigen is unknown. A 5'RACE template-switching step, the method used to make TCR cDNA, added a universal primer site and UMIs. TCRdb used MiXCR to reprocess the 5' RACE reads, holding one entry per CDR3 protein. The table has around 590,000 distinct CDR3 sequences, around an eighth seen once. Per germline, CDR1 GTSNPN and CDR2 SVGIG (reference sequence). This CDR3 region has 12 residues. Trimming pared 2 bases from V and 8 bases from J, leaving 9 bases between. The chain combines TRBV30 with TRBJ1-4; D not certain. The sequence was obtained from a young man who received the YFV17D yellow fever vaccine. Sample: PBMCs, taken on the day of the yellow fever booster vaccination. The CDR3 loop is CAWSRTWEKLFF. CDR3 coding DNA: TGTGCCTGGAGTCGTACCTGGGAAAAACTGTTTTTT.